This T cell receptor (beta chain) was captured in a study of human T cells and chemical hapten exposure. Findings and limits, study-wide: Expanded TCR sets contained significantly more large CDR3 similarity clusters than controls.

Points on this clonotype: What it recognizes is unknown.

The library labeled individual cDNA molecules by adding unique molecular identifiers to them. A single record per CDR3 protein comes from TCRdb applying MiXCR to the RACE reads. Of fewer than 150,000 distinct CDR3 sequences in the sample, roughly an eighth were seen once. Indicated time point: patch test 1, 2 weeks after DPC sensitization. Treatment noted: therapeutic diphenylcyclopropenone sensitization with weekly scalp DPC. CDR3 length: 13 residues. Germline CDR1 and CDR2: SGHTA and FQGTGA. Trimming left V 5 bases short and J 3 bases short, with 10 bases between. The gene calls are TRBV7-3 and TRBJ1-1; a weak D match, TRBD1 (5 bases). Sequenced here: whole blood, sampled in connection with sensitization to the hapten diphenylcyclopropenone (DPC). This TCR was sampled from a young man with alopecia areata. Some clones in this sample may be carry-over from other donors' samples. CDR3 DNA: TGTGCCAGCAGCCCGGGGGATTACACTGAAGCTTTCTTT. As protein: CASSPGDYTEAFF.